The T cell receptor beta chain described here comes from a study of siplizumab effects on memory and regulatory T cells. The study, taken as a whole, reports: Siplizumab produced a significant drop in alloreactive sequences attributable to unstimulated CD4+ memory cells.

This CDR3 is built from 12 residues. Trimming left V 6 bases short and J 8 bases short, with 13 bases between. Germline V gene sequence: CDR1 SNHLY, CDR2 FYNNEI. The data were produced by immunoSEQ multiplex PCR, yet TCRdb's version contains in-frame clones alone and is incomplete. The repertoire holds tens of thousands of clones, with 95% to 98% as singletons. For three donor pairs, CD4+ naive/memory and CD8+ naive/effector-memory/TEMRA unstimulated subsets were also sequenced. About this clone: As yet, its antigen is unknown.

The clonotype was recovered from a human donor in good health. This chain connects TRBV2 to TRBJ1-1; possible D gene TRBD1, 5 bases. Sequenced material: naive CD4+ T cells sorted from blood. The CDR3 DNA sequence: TGTGCCAGCAGCCTGGATGGGGGAGAAGCTTTCTTT. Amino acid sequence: CASSLDGGEAFF.